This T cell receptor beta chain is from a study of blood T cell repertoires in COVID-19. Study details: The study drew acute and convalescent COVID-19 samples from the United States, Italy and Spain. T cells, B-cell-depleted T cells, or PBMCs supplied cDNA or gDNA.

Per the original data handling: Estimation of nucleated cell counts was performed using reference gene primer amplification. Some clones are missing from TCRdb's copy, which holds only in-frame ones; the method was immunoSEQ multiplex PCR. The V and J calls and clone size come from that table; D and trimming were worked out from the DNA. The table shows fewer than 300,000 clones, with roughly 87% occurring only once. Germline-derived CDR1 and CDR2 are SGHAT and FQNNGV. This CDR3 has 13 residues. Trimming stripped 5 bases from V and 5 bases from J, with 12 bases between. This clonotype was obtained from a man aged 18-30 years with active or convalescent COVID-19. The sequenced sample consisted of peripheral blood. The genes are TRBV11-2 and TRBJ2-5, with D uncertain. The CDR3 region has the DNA TGTGCCAGCAGCCCCGCAGCGCGGGAGACCCAGTACTTC. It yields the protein CASSPAARETQYF.